These T cell receptor beta chains were read from a single sample in a study of T cells in Graves' hyperthyroidism and ophthalmopathy. TCRdb re-called the multiplex PCR reads with MiXCR, one entry per CDR3 protein. The sample has under 650,000 distinct CDR3 sequences; about 16% are singletons. Input material: blood. The receptor set was obtained from a woman aged 25-40 years with Graves' hyperthyroidism. CDR3s include the opening cysteine and the closing phenylalanine or tryptophan. A D gene is named only where the DNA matches it firmly. Expanded clones are given a class, and other clones once, few, many or no size at all.

abundance | d_gene | j_gene | v_gene | CDR3nt | CDR3aa
many | TRBD2 | TRBJ2-1 | TRBV12-3/TRBV12-4 | TGTGCCAGCAGTTTACGGGGTTCCGGGGGGAATGAGCAGTTCTTC | CASSLRGSGGNEQFF
many | - | TRBJ1-6 | TRBV28 | TGTGCCAGCAACCCCGCGGGGGCGCGGTTAAATTCACCCCTCCACTTT | CASNPAGARLNSPLHF
- | - | TRBJ2-1 | TRBV9 | TGTGCCAGCAGCGTAGAAAATGCTCCCTACAATGAGCAGTTCTTC | CASSVENAPYNEQFF
few | - | TRBJ2-7 | TRBV5-1 | TGCGCCAGCAGATTCAGGACAGAGTACGAGCAGTACTTC | CASRFRTEYEQYF
many | - | TRBJ2-5 | TRBV27 | TGTGCCAGCAGTTTAAGTCCAGGAGGAGAGGCCCAGTACTTC | CASSLSPGGEAQYF
many | - | TRBJ2-2 | TRBV20-1 | TGCAGTGCTAGTGACCACAGGGAAGGGGAGCTGTTTTTT | CSASDHREGELFF
many | - | TRBJ2-1 | TRBV28 | TGTGCCAGCAGTTTATCGTCGTTAGGGGAGGCCTCCTACAATGAGCAGTTCTTC | CASSLSSLGEASYNEQFF
many | - | TRBJ1-1 | TRBV3-1 | TGTGCCAGCAGCACTCGGGAGGGCCCCGCTGAAGCTTTCTTT | CASSTREGPAEAFF
- | - | TRBJ2-5 | TRBV5-1 | TGCGCCAGCAGACAAGCCGACCAAGAGACCCAGTACTTC | CASRQADQETQYF
- | - | TRBJ2-4 | TRBV5-6 | TGTGCCAGCAGTTCTAGCCTAGGAGGACAGTACTTC | CASSSSLGGQYF
many | - | TRBJ1-5 | TRBV28 | TGTGCCAGCAGGCGCAGGGAACTCAATCAGCCCCAGCATTTT | CASRRRELNQPQHF
many | TRBD1 | TRBJ1-5 | TRBV28 | TGTGCCAGCAGCCGGGACAGGCCAGCCTTTGATCAGCCCCAGCATTTT | CASSRDRPAFDQPQHF
many | - | TRBJ1-5 | TRBV20-1 | TGCAGTGCTAAACGGAATCAGCCCCAGCATTTT | CSAKRNQPQHF
many | TRBD2 | TRBJ2-7 | TRBV11-3 | TGTGCCAGCAGCTCCGGGACTAGTGTCGCCGAGCAGTACTTC | CASSSGTSVAEQYF
few | TRBD2 | TRBJ2-2 | TRBV15 | TGTGCCACCAGCCGAGGGGGGCGGGCTAGCGGGACCGGGGAGCTGTTTTTT | CATSRGGRASGTGELFF
few | - | TRBJ1-3 | TRBV29-1 | TGCAGCGTTAGGGACAATGGGGACACCATATATTTT | CSVRDNGDTIYF
few | TRBD1 | TRBJ1-5 | TRBV10-1 | TGCGCCAGCACCGTCACAAGTCGGCAGGGGGAAAGAGCTAGCAATCAGCCCCAGCATTTT | CASTVTSRQGERASNQPQHF